Listed below are T cell receptor beta chains from one sample, sequenced in a study of CD8 T cells in ankylosing spondylitis. TCRdb fed the 5' RACE reads into MiXCR, producing one record per CDR3 protein. The table has 200,000 to 300,000 distinct CDR3 sequences, 20% to 30% seen once. Sequenced input: blood, either unsorted or a sorted T cell fraction (not recorded which). These receptors all come from a male donor with ankylosing spondylitis or in good health (not recorded which). Each CDR3 is given with its conserved first and last residue. D genes are given only for firm matches. Not all rows give a size; the values are once, few, many and, for expanded clones, a class.

j_call | v_call | d_call | clone_size | cdr3_nt | cdr3_aa
TRBJ1-5 | TRBV20-1 | - | - | TGCAGTGCTAGTCAACCCTCAGGGGATCAGCCCCAGCATTTT | CSASQPSGDQPQHF
TRBJ2-1 | TRBV29-1 | TRBD1 | - | TGCAGCGGACAGGGGTCCTCCTACAATGAGCAGTTCTTC | CSGQGSSYNEQFF
TRBJ2-7 | TRBV4-2 | - | many | TGTGCCAGCAGCCAAGAGGTGACAGGAGCCTACGAGCAGTACTTC | CASSQEVTGAYEQYF
TRBJ2-3 | TRBV20-1 | - | many | TGCAGTGCTACACAGGGTAGTCGAGATACGCAGTATTTT | CSATQGSRDTQYF
TRBJ2-1 | TRBV20-1 | - | - | TGCAGTGCTAGAGATATACAGGGTCGGAATGAGCAGTTCTTC | CSARDIQGRNEQFF
TRBJ2-7 | TRBV6-6 | - | - | TGTGCCAGCAGGGTCCCCGGGACAAACGAGCAGTACTTC | CASRVPGTNEQYF
TRBJ2-7 | TRBV24-1 | - | - | TGTGCCACCAGTGATTTGGCCGAGCAGTACTTC | CATSDLAEQYF
TRBJ2-2 | TRBV4-2 | TRBD2 | - | TGTGCCAGCAGCCCAGGGCGAGCGGGGGGCGGCACCGGGGAGCTGTTTTTT | CASSPGRAGGGTGELFF
TRBJ2-3 | TRBV20-1 | - | - | TGCAGTGTTCCAGCTCGGGCCGGCAAAACGACAGATACGCAGTATTTT | CSVPARAGKTTDTQYF
TRBJ2-3 | TRBV20-1 | - | few | TGCAGTGCTAGGACGACCCGAGGGACAGATACGCAGTATTTT | CSARTTRGTDTQYF
TRBJ2-1 | TRBV2 | TRBD2 | - | TGTGCCAGCAGTGAACAGACTAGCGACAATGAGCAGTTCTTC | CASSEQTSDNEQFF